These 15 T cell receptor beta chains originate from one sample sequenced in a study of T cell repertoires in cytomegalovirus infection. TCRdb re-derived calls from the reads in MiXCR, one entry per CDR3 protein. The sample lists fewer than 850,000 distinct CDR3 sequences; around 29% were seen once. These receptors' targets are unknown. The sequenced sample was cultured CD8+ T cells from PBMCs, obtained from culture after CMV antigen stimulation. These receptors were taken from a human donor in good health (CMV status not recorded). Some clones in this sample may be carry-over from other donors' samples.

The sample holds one count of this clonotype. This sequence joins TRBV5-4 and TRBJ1-3; no clear D gene. CDR1 is SGHNT and CDR2 is YYREEE in the germline V gene (reference sequence). Trimming left V 5 bases short and J 1 base short, with 13 bases between. The CDR3 is 15 amino acids. The CDR3 reads CASSLFSSSGNTIYF. In DNA, the CDR3 is TGTGCCAGCAGTTTATTTTCGTCTTCTGGAAACACCATATATTTT.

The rearrangement joins TRBV29-1 to TRBJ2-7; D assignment may be TRBD1 or TRBD2 (6 bases each). Germline lookup yields CDR1 SQVTM and CDR2 ANQGSEA. The CDR3 is 13 residues long. Trimming pared 7 bases from V and 2 bases from J, leaving 15 bases between. For the CDR3, the DNA is TGCAGCGCCAGGGGAGGAAGAACCTACGAGCAGTACTTC. It encodes CSARGGRTYEQYF.

The sample holds many counts of this clonotype. The chain carries TRBV6-1 and TRBJ2-7, with 8 bases lining up with TRBD1. The junction had 4 bases not matched to a gene; V was cut back by 4 bases and J by 2 bases. The germline V gene encodes CDR1 MNHNS and CDR2 SASEGT. The CDR3 is 14 residues long. The CDR3 region is CASSVGQETYEQYF. Written as DNA, the CDR3 is TGTGCCAGCAGTGTGGGACAGGAGACCTACGAGCAGTACTTC.

This clonotype appeared many times. The chain joins TRBV12-3 or TRBV12-4 to TRBJ2-4; TRBD1 aligns across 8 bases. The V segment lost 1 base and the J segment 5 bases; nucleotides outside the gene matches: 4. The CDR3 covers 15 residues. The DNA for the CDR3 is TGTGCCAGCAGTTTAGTTGGACAGGGTCAAAACATTCAGTACTTC. This sequence encodes CASSLVGQGQNIQYF.

This clonotype was observed at least ten times. CDR3 region: CASSLEGSGGDEQFF. As DNA, the CDR3 is TGTGCCAGCAGCTTAGAAGGGTCAGGGGGAGATGAGCAGTTCTTC. The chain employs TRBV7-2 and TRBJ2-1; 7 bases align to TRBD1. Germline trimming cut 1 base from V and 8 bases from J; bases unmatched to any gene: 8. The CDR3 runs 15 residues. Germline CDR1 and CDR2: SGHTA and FQGNSA.

The gene calls are TRBV29-1 and TRBJ2-1; TRBD2 agrees at 7 bases. Germline CDR1 reads SQVTM; CDR2 reads ANQGSEA. CDR3 length: 14 amino acids. Unmatched junction bases numbered 13, after V lost 7 bases and J lost 7 bases. Here the CDR3 DNA reads TGCAGCGGCTGGCCCGGCGGGGGACTAAATGAGCAGTTCTTC. As protein: CSGWPGGGLNEQFF.

This clonotype came up a few times. The chain uses TRBV14 and TRBJ2-1, with unresolved D. The CDR3 totals 14 residues. V was cut by 0 bases and J by 6 bases, with 9 bases left in between. Germline V gene sequence: CDR1 SGHDN, CDR2 FVKESK. The CDR3 spells CASSQDLLGNEQFF. Written as DNA, the CDR3 is TGTGCCAGCAGCCAAGACCTTCTGGGCAATGAGCAGTTCTTC.

This clonotype was picked up many times. V is TRBV10-1 and J is TRBJ1-3; D is unresolved. Trimming pared 4 bases from V and 4 bases from J, leaving 17 bases between. Germline values: CDR1 WNHNN, CDR2 SYGVQD (reference sequence). The CDR3 has 16 amino acids. The CDR3 bases are TGCGCCAGCAGTGGGCCCGGCGGTCTCCCCGGAAACACCATATATTTT. It specifies CASSGPGGLPGNTIYF.

The rearrangement links TRBV5-1 to TRBJ2-5; 14 bases fit TRBD2. CDR1 SGHRS and CDR2 YFSETQ come from the germline V gene. The CDR3 runs to 15 residues. J was trimmed by 8 bases and V by 4 bases; bases with no gene match: 7. CDR3 region: CASSKTSGGAGTQYF. The CDR3 DNA follows: TGCGCCAGCAGCAAGACTAGCGGGGGGGCTGGAACCCAGTACTTC.

This clonotype has just a few counts. V gene TRBV4-3 combines with J gene TRBJ1-1; D is ambiguous. The CDR3 is made up of 13 amino acids. Trimming took off 0 bases at V and 5 bases at J, with 7 bases between the two ends. The germline CDR1 and CDR2 sequences are LGHNA and YSLEER. The CDR3 sequence is CASSQDSGTEAFF. Written as DNA, the CDR3 is TGCGCCAGCAGCCAAGATTCGGGGACTGAAGCTTTCTTT.

The V call is TRBV3-1, the J call TRBJ2-1, with 9 bases that match TRBD1. The CDR3 length is 17 residues. The junction had 12 bases not matched to a gene; V was cut back by 6 bases and J by 3 bases. From germline, CDR1 is LGHDT and CDR2 YNNKEL (reference sequence). CDR3 nucleotides: TGTGCCAGCAGGCTCGGGTCGGGACAGGGTGGCTACAATGAGCAGTTCTTC. This encodes CASRLGSGQGGYNEQFF.

This clonotype was counted once. The V gene is TRBV10-3, the J gene TRBJ1-2, with 8 bases that match TRBD1. This CDR3 is built from 17 residues. Germline V gives CDR1 ENHRY, CDR2 SYGVKD. With V trimmed by 2 bases and J by 8 bases, 16 bases remained unmatched. The CDR3 is CAISEILNQGALRGYTF. DNA of the CDR3: TGTGCCATCAGTGAGATCCTTAACCAGGGGGCTCTGAGGGGCTACACCTTC.

The J gene is TRBJ1-1, the V gene TRBV12-3 or TRBV12-4, with D tentatively TRBD1 (5 bases). Trimming cost V 7 bases and J 6 bases, with 15 bases left between them. The length of the CDR3 is 13 residues. The CDR3 reads CASKVEGRAEAFF. The CDR3 nucleotides are TGTGCCAGCAAAGTCGAGGGGCGGGCTGAAGCTTTCTTT.

The chain joins TRBV29-1 to TRBJ2-7; 7 bases agree with TRBD1. V lost 3 bases, J lost 1 base, and 3 bases stayed unmatched. The CDR3 is made up of 13 amino acids. Germline-derived CDR1 and CDR2 are SQVTM and ANQGSEA. The CDR3 bases are TGCAGCGTTGATCGGGACAGATCCTACGAGCAGTACTTC. Encoded protein: CSVDRDRSYEQYF.

V gene TRBV29-1 combines with J gene TRBJ1-1; no reliable D call. Trimming left V 0 bases short and J 3 bases short, with 11 bases between. Germline V gene sequence: CDR1 SQVTM, CDR2 ANQGSEA. This CDR3 has 14 amino acids. The CDR3 protein is CSVEDIGEDTEAFF. CDR3 in DNA: TGCAGCGTTGAAGATATCGGGGAGGACACTGAAGCTTTCTTT.